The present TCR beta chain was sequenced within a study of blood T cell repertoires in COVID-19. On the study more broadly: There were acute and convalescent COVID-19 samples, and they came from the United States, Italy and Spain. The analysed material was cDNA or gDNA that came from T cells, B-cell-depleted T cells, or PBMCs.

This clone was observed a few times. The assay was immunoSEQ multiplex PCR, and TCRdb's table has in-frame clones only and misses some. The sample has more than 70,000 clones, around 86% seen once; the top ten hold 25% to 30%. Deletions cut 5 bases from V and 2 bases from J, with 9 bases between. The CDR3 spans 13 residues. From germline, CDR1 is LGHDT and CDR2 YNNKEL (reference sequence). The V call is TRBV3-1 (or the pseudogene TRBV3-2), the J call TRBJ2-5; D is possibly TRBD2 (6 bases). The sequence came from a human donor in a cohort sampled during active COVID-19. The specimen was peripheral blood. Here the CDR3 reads CASSGTLQETQYF. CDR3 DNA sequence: TGTGCCAGCAGCGGGACTTTACAAGAGACCCAGTACTTC.